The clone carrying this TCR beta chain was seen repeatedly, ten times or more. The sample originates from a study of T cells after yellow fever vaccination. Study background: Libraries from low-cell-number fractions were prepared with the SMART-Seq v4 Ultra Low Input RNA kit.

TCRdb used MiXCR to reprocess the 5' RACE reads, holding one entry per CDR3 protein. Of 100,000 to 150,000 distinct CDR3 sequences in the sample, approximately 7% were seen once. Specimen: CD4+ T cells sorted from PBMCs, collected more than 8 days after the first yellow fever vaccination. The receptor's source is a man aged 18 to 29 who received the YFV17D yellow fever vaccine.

The chain's CDR3 is CASSPTTGVGTEAFF. DNA of the CDR3: TGTGCCAGCTCACCCACGACAGGGGTGGGGACTGAAGCTTTCTTT. This chain joins TRBV18 and TRBJ1-1; the match to TRBD1 covers 8 bases. Germline V gene lookup returns CDR1 KGHSH and CDR2 LQKENI. The CDR3 has 15 residues. V trimming: 3 bases; J trimming: 5 bases; junction bases outside the gene matches: 8.